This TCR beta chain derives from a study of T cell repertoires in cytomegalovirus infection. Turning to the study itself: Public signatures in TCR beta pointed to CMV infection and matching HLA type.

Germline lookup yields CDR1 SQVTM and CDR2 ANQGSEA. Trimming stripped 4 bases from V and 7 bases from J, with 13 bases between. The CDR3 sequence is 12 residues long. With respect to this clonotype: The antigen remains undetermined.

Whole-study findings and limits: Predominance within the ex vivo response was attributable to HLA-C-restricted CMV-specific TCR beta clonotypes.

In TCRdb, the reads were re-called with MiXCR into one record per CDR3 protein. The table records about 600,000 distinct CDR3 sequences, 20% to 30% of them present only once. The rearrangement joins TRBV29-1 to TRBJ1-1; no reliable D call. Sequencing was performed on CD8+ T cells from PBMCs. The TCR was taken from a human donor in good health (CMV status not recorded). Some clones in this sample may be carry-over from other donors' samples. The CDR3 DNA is TGCAGCGTTGCGGGGATTGAGGATGAAGCTTTCTTT. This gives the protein CSVAGIEDEAFF.